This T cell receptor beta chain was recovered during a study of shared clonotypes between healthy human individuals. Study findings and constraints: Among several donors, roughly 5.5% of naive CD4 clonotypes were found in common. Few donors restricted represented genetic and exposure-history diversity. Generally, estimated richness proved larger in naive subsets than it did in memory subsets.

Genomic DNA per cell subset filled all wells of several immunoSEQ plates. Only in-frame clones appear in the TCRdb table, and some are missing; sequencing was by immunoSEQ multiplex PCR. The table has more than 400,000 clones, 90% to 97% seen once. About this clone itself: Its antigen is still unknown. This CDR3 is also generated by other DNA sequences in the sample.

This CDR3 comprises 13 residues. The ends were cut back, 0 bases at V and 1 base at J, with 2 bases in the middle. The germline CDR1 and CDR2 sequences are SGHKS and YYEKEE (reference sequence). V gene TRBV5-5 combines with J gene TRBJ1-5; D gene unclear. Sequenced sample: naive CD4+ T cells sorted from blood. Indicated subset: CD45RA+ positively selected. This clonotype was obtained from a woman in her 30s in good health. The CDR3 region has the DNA TGTGCCAGCAGCTTGGGCAGCAATCAGCCCCAGCATTTT. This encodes CASSLGSNQPQHF.